Shown below are 29 T cell receptor beta chains from a single sample sequenced in a study of blood T cell repertoires in COVID-19. Profiled with immunoSEQ multiplex PCR; TCRdb holds only in-frame clones, not every one. Of 150,000 to 200,000 clones listed, roughly 80% are singletons. Material for sequencing was peripheral blood. These receptors were collected from a woman aged 40-49 years with COVID-19, enrolled during active disease.

This clone was counted a single time. The CDR3 nucleotides read TGTGCCAGCAGTGAAGTCTTAGGGGGAAGCCTAAATGAGCAGTTCTTC. Its translation: CASSEVLGGSLNEQFF. The gene calls are TRBV6-1 and TRBJ2-1; maybe TRBD1 (6 bases). V dropped 1 base and J dropped 7 bases, with 17 bases sitting between them. Germline values: CDR1 MNHNS, CDR2 SASEGT. The CDR3 runs to 16 residues.

The chain links TRBV7-3 to TRBJ2-1; the D gene is possibly TRBD1 (5 bases). This CDR3 has 13 amino acids. V lost 5 bases to trimming and J lost 8 bases, with 13 bases between them. The germline gives CDR1 SGHTA, CDR2 FQGTGA. The CDR3 DNA reads TGTGCCAGCAGCCCCCCTCAGGGCGATGAGCAGTTCTTC. Protein: CASSPPQGDEQFF.

Worth noting for this clone: A junction boundary mismatches the germline segment, possibly from a read error. The chain links TRBV7-7 to TRBJ2-2; tentative D call: TRBD2 (5 bases). CDR1 and CDR2 (germline): SSHAT, FNYEAQ (reference sequence). The CDR3 consists of 19 residues. The CDR3 DNA sequence: TGTGCTAGCAGCTTAGTCCCAATTCGCCCGGGGAACCGGCTCGGGGAGCTGTTTTTT. Amino acid sequence: CASSLVPIRPGNRLGELFF.

This clone was seen only a few times. J is TRBJ2-5 and V is TRBV7-9; 8 bases match TRBD1. Germline V gene sequence: CDR1 SEHNR, CDR2 FQNEAQ (reference sequence). This CDR3 has 14 residues. V was clipped by 4 bases and J by 4 bases; unmatched bases: 5. The CDR3 bases are TGTGCCAGCAGCTCCCCGACAGGGGCAGAGACCCAGTACTTC. Its translation: CASSSPTGAETQYF. Using reference TRBV7-9 and TRBJ2-5 for the parts outside the CDR3, the full variable domain is DTGVSQNPRHKITKRGQNVTFRCDPISEHNRLYWYRQTLGQGPEFLTYFQNEAQLEKSRLLSDRFSAERPKGSFSTLEIQRTEQGDSAMYLCASSSPTGAETQYFGPGTRLLVL.

This chain links TRBV9 with TRBJ2-1; D possibly corresponds to TRBD2 (5 bases). Germline loops: CDR1 SGDLS, CDR2 YYNGEE. V shed 0 bases and J shed 3 bases, with 13 bases lying between them. This CDR3 spans 16 amino acids. CDR3 residues: CASSVGPSRDYNEQFF. CDR3 DNA sequence: TGTGCCAGCAGCGTAGGTCCGAGTCGGGACTACAATGAGCAGTTCTTC.

The chain uses TRBV27 and TRBJ2-5; TRBD1 might be the D (6 bases). The CDR3 totals 13 residues. Germline CDR1 is MNHEY and CDR2 is SMNVEV (reference sequence). V shed 6 bases and J shed 6 bases, with 14 bases lying between them. The CDR3, as DNA: TGTGCCAGCAGCACCTCAGGGGTAAAGACCCAGTACTTC. It is translated as CASSTSGVKTQYF.

This clone was counted only a few times. The V call is TRBV6-2 or TRBV6-3, the J call TRBJ1-5; D uncertain. This CDR3 is 15 amino acids long. CDR1 and CDR2 (germline): MNHEY, SVGEGT. With 2 bases removed from V and 0 bases from J, the gap between germline ends came to 8 bases. CDR3 sequence reads: CASSYASVSNQPQHF. CDR3 sequence (DNA): TGTGCCAGCAGTTACGCCTCAGTTAGCAATCAGCCCCAGCATTTT.

This chain links TRBV7-6 with TRBJ2-7; D might be TRBD1 (6 bases). CDR1 is SGHVS and CDR2 is FNYEAQ in the germline V gene. V was clipped by 1 base and J by 7 bases, with 20 bases between them. CDR3 length equals 16 residues. The CDR3 sequence: CASSLVAGTTLGEQYF. CDR3 in DNA: TGTGCCAGCAGCTTAGTAGCTGGGACAACCCTCGGAGAGCAGTACTTC.

This clone was found a few times. The CDR3 is CASSLTSGSGMIGELFF. The CDR3 coding sequence is TGTGCCAGCAGCTTAACGTCGGGTAGCGGGATGATCGGGGAGCTGTTTTTT. This sequence joins TRBV7-3 and TRBJ2-2; 8 positions match TRBD2. V lost 0 bases and J lost 7; bases outside the gene matches: 10. CDR1 is SGHTA, CDR2 FQGTGA, per germline. The CDR3 has 17 amino acids.

The V call is TRBV5-4, the J call TRBJ1-2; D gene uncertain. The V gene's germline CDR1 is SGHNT and CDR2 YYREEE (reference sequence). The V end lost 4 bases, the J end lost 2 bases, and 12 bases lay between the germline ends. CDR3 size: 14 residues. This chain's CDR3 is CASSPMGPNYGYTF. Here the CDR3 DNA reads TGTGCCAGCAGCCCCATGGGCCCCAACTATGGCTACACCTTC.

The chain has TRBV7-9 and TRBJ2-5, with 7 positions matching TRBD1. The V gene end was trimmed by 3 bases and the J gene end by 0 bases; junction bases not matched to a gene: 10. There are 17 residues in the CDR3. Germline-derived CDR1 and CDR2 are SEHNR and FQNEAQ (reference sequence). This CDR3 reads CASSFYRGRAYQETQYF. CDR3 in DNA: TGTGCCAGCAGCTTCTACAGGGGCCGGGCGTACCAAGAGACCCAGTACTTC.

The J gene is TRBJ1-2, the V gene TRBV19, with 7 bases lining up with TRBD1. The CDR3 has 15 residues. In germline, CDR1 is LNHDA, CDR2 SQIVND (reference sequence). With 5 bases clipped from V and 8 bases from J, the junction kept 14 bases outside the gene matches. This CDR3 reads CASSDERQGVRGYTF. CDR3 coding DNA: TGTGCCAGTAGTGACGAAAGACAGGGTGTCAGGGGCTACACCTTC.

This rearrangement joins TRBV28 to TRBJ2-7; the D is unclear. Per the germline V gene, CDR1 is MDHEN and CDR2 is SYDVKM. CDR3 length: 12 residues. V lost 7 bases, J lost 4 bases, and 11 bases lay in between. CDR3 loop: CASKTPPYEQYF. The CDR3 DNA sequence: TGTGCCAGCAAAACACCTCCTTACGAGCAGTACTTC.

J is TRBJ1-1 and V is TRBV7-3; no clear D. In germline, CDR1 is SGHTA, CDR2 FQGTGA. V lost 4 bases, J lost 1 base, and 7 bases lay in between. The CDR3 is 13 residues long. Here the CDR3 reads CASSSGPNTEAFF. CDR3 in DNA: TGTGCCAGCAGCTCGGGTCCGAACACTGAAGCTTTCTTT.

The chain couples TRBV19 to TRBJ1-1, with TRBD1 matching 8 bases. Trimming took 6 bases from V and 5 from J; bases not matched to a gene: 8. Germline values: CDR1 LNHDA, CDR2 SQIVND (reference sequence). This CDR3 spans 14 amino acids. The CDR3 region has the DNA TGTGCCAGTAGCCGGACAGGGCAGCGGACTGAAGCTTTCTTT. Its translation: CASSRTGQRTEAFF.

The V gene is TRBV6-5, the J gene TRBJ1-2, with TRBD1 matching over 8 bases. CDR3 length equals 15 residues. The junction had 10 bases not matched to a gene; V was cut back by 6 bases and J by 4 bases. The germline V gene encodes CDR1 MNHEY and CDR2 SVGAGI. Here the CDR3 DNA reads TGTGCCAGCAGAAAATACAGGGGGTCTGGCTATGGCTACACCTTC. It translates to CASRKYRGSGYGYTF.

J is TRBJ2-2 and V is TRBV20-1; the D gene is possibly TRBD2 (6 bases). The CDR3 extends over 11 amino acids. V lost 3 bases to trimming and J lost 7 bases, with 6 bases between them. Germline V lookup: CDR1 DFQATT, CDR2 SNEGSKA (reference sequence). The CDR3 coding sequence is TGCAGTGCTAGCGGGGGCGGGGAGCTGTTTTTT. It is translated as CSASGGGELFF.

V is TRBV28 and J is TRBJ2-7; 11 bases match TRBD2. The CDR3 has 14 residues. CDR1 is MDHEN, CDR2 SYDVKM, per germline. Unmatched junction bases numbered 5, after V lost 5 bases and J lost 5 bases. The CDR3 loop reads CASSILAGENEQYF. For the CDR3, the DNA is TGTGCCAGCAGTATACTAGCGGGAGAAAACGAGCAGTACTTC.

This clone occurred once. The V call is TRBV3-1 (or the pseudogene TRBV3-2), the J call TRBJ2-7; 9 nucleotides line up with TRBD1. Looked up from germline, CDR1 is LGHDT and CDR2 is YNNKEL (reference sequence). The CDR3 runs 16 residues. V was clipped by 4 bases and J by 4 bases; unmatched bases: 11. CDR3 amino acids: CASSRNVGQGLYEQYF. CDR3 sequence (DNA): TGTGCCAGCAGCCGTAACGTGGGACAGGGTCTGTACGAGCAGTACTTC.

The V and J genes are TRBV24-1 and TRBJ2-1; the match to TRBD2 covers 12 bases. J was trimmed by 2 bases and V by 7 bases; bases with no gene match: 5. Germline loops: CDR1 KGHDR, CDR2 SFDVKD. The CDR3 totals 16 residues. CDR3 protein: CATSDRLAGAYNEQFF. The CDR3 DNA sequence: TGTGCCACCAGCGACCGACTAGCGGGGGCCTACAATGAGCAGTTCTTC.

This clone has only one observation. V usage is TRBV15 and J usage is TRBJ1-5; D remains ambiguous. The CDR3 is 15 residues long. Germline loops: CDR1 LNHNV, CDR2 YYDKDF (reference sequence). V was clipped by 1 base and J by 3 bases, with 10 bases between them. Here the CDR3 DNA reads TGTGCCACCAGCAGAGGAGGGTGGGTCAATCAGCCCCAGCATTTT. This gives the protein CATSRGGWVNQPQHF. The whole variable domain, remainder taken from reference TRBV15 and TRBJ1-5, is DAMVIQNPRYQVTQFGKPVTLSCSQTLNHNVMYWYQQKSSQAPKLLFHYYDKDFNNEADTPDNFQSRRPNTSFCFLDIRSPGLGDTAMYLCATSRGGWVNQPQHFGDGTRLSIL.

The chain is built from TRBV6-5 and TRBJ1-1, with 8 bases aligning to TRBD1. With V trimmed by 2 bases and J by 4 bases, 0 bases remained unmatched. CDR1 MNHEY and CDR2 SVGAGI come from the germline V gene. The CDR3 consists of 13 residues. For the CDR3, the DNA is TGTGCCAGCAGTTACGACAGGGGCACTGAAGCTTTCTTT. It specifies CASSYDRGTEAFF.

The chain has TRBV5-5 and TRBJ2-7, with D perhaps TRBD1 (6 bases). The V gene's germline CDR1 is SGHKS and CDR2 YYEKEE (reference sequence). The CDR3 runs 14 residues. Trimming shortened V by 2 bases and J by 2 bases, and 11 bases separated the two germline ends. The CDR3, as DNA: TGTGCCAGCAGCTTACCCAGGGGACCCTACGAGCAGTACTTC. It is translated as CASSLPRGPYEQYF.

The CDR3 bases are TGTGCCACCAGCAGACGAAGAGGGGGAGTTGATGAGCAGTTCTTC. Its protein product is CATSRRRGGVDEQFF. The gene calls are TRBV15 and TRBJ2-1; maybe TRBD1 (6 bases). Trimming left V 2 bases short and J 8 bases short, with 16 bases between. Germline-derived CDR1 and CDR2 are LNHNV and YYDKDF (reference sequence). This CDR3 is 15 amino acids long.

The rearrangement joins TRBV24-1 to TRBJ2-2, with 10 bases identical to TRBD1. Germline trimming cut 3 bases from V and 0 bases from J; bases unmatched to any gene: 6. Per germline, CDR1 KGHDR and CDR2 SFDVKD. This CDR3 is 18 amino acids long. CDR3 nucleotide sequence: TGTGCCACCAGTGATGGGACAGGGGCCTTTACGAACACCGGGGAGCTGTTTTTT. Encoded protein: CATSDGTGAFTNTGELFF.

The chain couples TRBV10-1 to TRBJ1-1; a weak D match, TRBD1 (6 bases). Trimming took 0 bases from V and 8 from J, leaving 10 bases between them. Germline CDR1 reads WNHNN; CDR2 reads SYGVQD (reference sequence). This CDR3 region has 13 residues. For the CDR3, the DNA is TGCGCCAGCAGTGAGTCAGGACAGAGCGAAGCTTTCTTT. This translates into CASSESGQSEAFF.

The chain links TRBV5-5 to TRBJ2-7; 9 bases are shared with TRBD1. CDR3 length: 14 amino acids. The V gene end was trimmed by 4 bases and the J gene end by 4 bases; junction bases not matched to a gene: 6. Germline CDR1 reads SGHKS; CDR2 reads YYEKEE (reference sequence). The CDR3 region has the DNA TGTGCCAGCAGCCGACAGGGGGGTAATTACGAGCAGTACTTC. Residues: CASSRQGGNYEQYF.

The V call is TRBV12-1, the J call TRBJ1-6; the table's D call TRBD1 went unverified against the DNA. TRBV12-1 is labeled a pseudogene. The CDR3 runs to 17 residues. CDR3 nucleotides: TGTGCCAGCAGCTTGAGACAAGTAGGTTCCTATAATTCACCCCTCCACTTT. Protein sequence: CASSLRQVGSYNSPLHF.

V and J are TRBV19 and TRBJ2-2; TRBD1 agrees at 10 bases. The CDR3 is 15 amino acids. V was pared by 4 bases and J by 7 bases, with 6 bases of the junction left unmatched. Germline values: CDR1 LNHDA, CDR2 SQIVND (reference sequence). CDR3 nucleotides: TGTGCCAGTAGTAGACGACAGGGGGCGGGCGGGGAGCTGTTTTTT. It specifies CASSRRQGAGGELFF.